The sequence of this T cell receptor beta chain was determined in a study of regulatory T cells in long-lasting Graves disease. Findings and limits, study-wide: Because few samples were included, accuracy may have been lower. Peripheral blood was the sole material, not thyroid tissue. The study found TRBV28, TRBJ1-2 and TRBJ2-5 favored in persistent disease.

The table lists this clonotype with many counts. The antigen remains unidentified. The authors built TCR beta libraries using iRepertoire HTBI primers and Arm-PCR of CDR3 regions. In the study's own analysis: Identification yielded around 64 TRBV and 14 TRBJ segments across samples. TCRdb re-derived calls from the multiplex PCR reads in MiXCR, one entry per CDR3 protein. The V and J calls reflect TCRdb's pipeline rather than the authors' work. Altogether some 440,000 distinct CDR3 sequences are present, around 20% being singletons, with the ten largest covering approximately 7.8%. Germline V gene sequence: CDR1 MDHEN, CDR2 SYDVKM. Between the trimmed V and J ends, which lost 7 bases and 5 bases, there was a span of 17 bases. The CDR3 runs 14 residues. Time point here: persistent/refractory GD, antithyroid drugs over 5 years with positive TRAb. Generation of the TCR library employed RNA extracted from PBMCs.

This TCR came from a female donor with Graves disease. The rearrangement uses TRBV28 and TRBJ2-5; D may correspond to TRBD1 or TRBD2 (5 bases each). Sequencing used peripheral blood mononuclear cells (PBMCs), obtained when the disease was refractory, from a patient treated with antithyroid drugs. CDR3 sequence: CASTSGLYTETQYF. CDR3 coding DNA: TGTGCCAGCACCTCGGGGCTCTACACGGAGACCCAGTACTTC.